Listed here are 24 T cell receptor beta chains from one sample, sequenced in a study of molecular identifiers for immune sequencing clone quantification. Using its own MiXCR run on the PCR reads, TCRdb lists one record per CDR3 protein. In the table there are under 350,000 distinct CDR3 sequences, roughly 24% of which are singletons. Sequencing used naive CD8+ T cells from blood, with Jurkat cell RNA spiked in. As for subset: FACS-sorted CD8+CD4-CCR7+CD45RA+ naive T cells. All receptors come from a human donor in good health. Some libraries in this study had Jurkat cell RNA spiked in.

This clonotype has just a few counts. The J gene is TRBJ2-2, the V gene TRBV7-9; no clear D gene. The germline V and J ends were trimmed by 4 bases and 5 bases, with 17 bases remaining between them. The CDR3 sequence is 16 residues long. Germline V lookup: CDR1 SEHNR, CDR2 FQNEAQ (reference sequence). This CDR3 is CASSSRALASTGELFF. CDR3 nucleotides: TGTGCCAGCAGCTCCCGGGCCTTAGCATCAACCGGGGAGCTGTTTTTT.

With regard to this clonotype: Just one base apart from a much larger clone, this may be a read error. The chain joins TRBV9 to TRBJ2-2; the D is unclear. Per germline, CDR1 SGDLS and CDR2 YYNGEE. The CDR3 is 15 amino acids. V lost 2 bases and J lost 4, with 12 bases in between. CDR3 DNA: TGTGCCAGCAGCGTTTGGGGTTCGCCCACCGGGGAGCTGTTTTTT. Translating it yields CASSVWGSPTGELFF.

The CDR3 region is CAWNEGQVYLEQYF. CDR3 nucleotide sequence: TGTGCCTGGAATGAAGGACAGGTATATTTGGAGCAGTACTTC. The J gene is TRBJ2-7, the V gene TRBV30, with 7 bases aligning to TRBD1. The CDR3 consists of 14 residues. Per the germline V gene, CDR1 is GTSNPN and CDR2 is SVGIG (reference sequence). The V segment lost 4 bases and the J segment 7 bases; nucleotides outside the gene matches: 13.

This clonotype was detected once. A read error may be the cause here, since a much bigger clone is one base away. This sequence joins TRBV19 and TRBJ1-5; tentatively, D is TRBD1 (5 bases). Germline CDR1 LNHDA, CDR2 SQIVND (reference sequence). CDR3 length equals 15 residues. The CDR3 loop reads CASSPNGGSSQPQHF. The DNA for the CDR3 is TGTGCCAGTAGCCCAAATGGGGGTAGCAGTCAGCCCCAGCATTTT.

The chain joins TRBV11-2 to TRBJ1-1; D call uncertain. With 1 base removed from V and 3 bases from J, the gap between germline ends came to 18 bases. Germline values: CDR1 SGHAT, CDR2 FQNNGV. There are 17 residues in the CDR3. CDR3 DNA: TGTGCCAGCAGCTTAGCAGGTACCCTACGACCTTACACTGAAGCTTTCTTT. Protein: CASSLAGTLRPYTEAFF.

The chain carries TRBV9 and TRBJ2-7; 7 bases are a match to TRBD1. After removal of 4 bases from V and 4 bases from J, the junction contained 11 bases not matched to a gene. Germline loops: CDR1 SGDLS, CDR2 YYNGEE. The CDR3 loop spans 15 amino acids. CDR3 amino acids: CASSPWVRGNYEQYF. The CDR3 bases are TGTGCCAGCAGCCCGTGGGTCAGGGGGAATTACGAGCAGTACTTC.

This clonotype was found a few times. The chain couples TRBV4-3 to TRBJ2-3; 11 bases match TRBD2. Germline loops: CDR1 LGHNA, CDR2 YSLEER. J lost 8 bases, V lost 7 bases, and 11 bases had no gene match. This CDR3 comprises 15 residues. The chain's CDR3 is CASTQLAGALSTQYF. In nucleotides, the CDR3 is TGCGCCAGCACTCAACTAGCGGGAGCCCTCAGTACGCAGTATTTT.

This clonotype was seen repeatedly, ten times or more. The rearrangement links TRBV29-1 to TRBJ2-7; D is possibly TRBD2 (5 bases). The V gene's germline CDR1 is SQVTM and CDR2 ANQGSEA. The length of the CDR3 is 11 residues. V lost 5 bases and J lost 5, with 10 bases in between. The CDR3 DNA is TGCAGCGTTCCTCTCGGGAACGAGCAGTACTTC. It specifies CSVPLGNEQYF.

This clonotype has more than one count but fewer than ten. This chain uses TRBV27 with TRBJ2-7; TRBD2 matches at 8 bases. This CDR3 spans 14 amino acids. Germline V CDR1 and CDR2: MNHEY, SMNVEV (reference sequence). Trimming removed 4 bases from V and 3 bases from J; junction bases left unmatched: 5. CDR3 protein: CASSSLAALYEQYF. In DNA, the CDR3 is TGTGCCAGCAGTTCACTAGCGGCCCTCTACGAGCAGTACTTC.

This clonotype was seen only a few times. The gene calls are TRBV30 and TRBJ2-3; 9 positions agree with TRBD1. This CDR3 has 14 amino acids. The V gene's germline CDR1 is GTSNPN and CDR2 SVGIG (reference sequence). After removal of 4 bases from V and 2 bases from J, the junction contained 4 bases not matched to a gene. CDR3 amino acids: CAWINRGLTDTQYF. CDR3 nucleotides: TGTGCCTGGATCAACAGGGGGCTCACAGATACGCAGTATTTT.

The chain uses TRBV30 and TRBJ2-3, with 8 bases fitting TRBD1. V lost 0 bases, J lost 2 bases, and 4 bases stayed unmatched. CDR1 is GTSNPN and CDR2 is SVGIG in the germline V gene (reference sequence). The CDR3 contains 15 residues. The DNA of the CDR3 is TGTGCCTGGAGTGTGACAGGGGTAGTCACAGATACGCAGTATTTT. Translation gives CAWSVTGVVTDTQYF.

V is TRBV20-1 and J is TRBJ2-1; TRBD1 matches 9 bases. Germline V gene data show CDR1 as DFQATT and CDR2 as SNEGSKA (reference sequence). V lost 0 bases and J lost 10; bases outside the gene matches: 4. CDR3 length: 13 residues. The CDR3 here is CSARDWGTGEQFF. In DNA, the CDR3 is TGCAGTGCTAGAGATTGGGGGACAGGGGAGCAGTTCTTC.

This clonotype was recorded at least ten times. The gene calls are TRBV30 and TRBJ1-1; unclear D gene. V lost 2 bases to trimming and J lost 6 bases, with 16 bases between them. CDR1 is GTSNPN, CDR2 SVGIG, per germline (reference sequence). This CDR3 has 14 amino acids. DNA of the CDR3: TGTGCCTGGAGTATTGCAGCCGGAGGGTCTGAAGCTTTCTTT. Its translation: CAWSIAAGGSEAFF.

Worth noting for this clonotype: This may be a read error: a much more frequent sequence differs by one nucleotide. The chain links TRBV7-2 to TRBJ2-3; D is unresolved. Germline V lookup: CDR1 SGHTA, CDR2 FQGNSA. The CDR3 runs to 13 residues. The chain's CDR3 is CAGRTVGTDTQYF. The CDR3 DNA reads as TGTGCCGGCAGAACAGTCGGCACAGATACGCAGTATTTT.

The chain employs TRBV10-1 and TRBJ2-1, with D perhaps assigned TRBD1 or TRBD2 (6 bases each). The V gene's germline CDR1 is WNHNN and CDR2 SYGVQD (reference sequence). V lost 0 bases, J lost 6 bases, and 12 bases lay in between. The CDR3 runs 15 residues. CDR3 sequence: CASSESGAGPNEQFF. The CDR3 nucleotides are TGCGCCAGCAGTGAGTCGGGGGCGGGGCCCAATGAGCAGTTCTTC.

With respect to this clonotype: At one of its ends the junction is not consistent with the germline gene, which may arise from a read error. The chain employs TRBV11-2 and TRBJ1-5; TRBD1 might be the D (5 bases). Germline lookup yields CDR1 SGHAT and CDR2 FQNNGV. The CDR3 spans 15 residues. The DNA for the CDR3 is TGTGCCAGCGGCTTAGGGCAGGGAGTCAATCAGCCCCAGCATTTT. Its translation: CASGLGQGVNQPQHF.

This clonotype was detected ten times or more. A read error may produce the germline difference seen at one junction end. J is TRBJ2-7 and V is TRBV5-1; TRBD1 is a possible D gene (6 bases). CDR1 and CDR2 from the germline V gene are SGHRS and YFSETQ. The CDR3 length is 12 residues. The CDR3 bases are TGCGCCAGCAGCAATGGAGACAGGAACCCACGGTGG. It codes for CASSNGDRNPRW.

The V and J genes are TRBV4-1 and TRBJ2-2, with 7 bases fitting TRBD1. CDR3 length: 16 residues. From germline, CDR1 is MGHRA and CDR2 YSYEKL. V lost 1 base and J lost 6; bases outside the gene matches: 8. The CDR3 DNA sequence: TGCGCCAGCAGCCAAGCCTCGAGACAGGGATCCGGGGAGCTGTTTTTT. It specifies CASSQASRQGSGELFF.

For the CDR3, the DNA is TGTGCCAGCAGCCAAGAACCAGGTTGGGGTGAAGCTTTCTTT. It is translated as CASSQEPGWGEAFF. The rearrangement uses TRBV3-1 and TRBJ1-1; D remains ambiguous. The CDR3 covers 14 residues. The germline gives CDR1 LGHDT, CDR2 YNNKEL (reference sequence). V shed 0 bases and J shed 7 bases, with 12 bases lying between them.

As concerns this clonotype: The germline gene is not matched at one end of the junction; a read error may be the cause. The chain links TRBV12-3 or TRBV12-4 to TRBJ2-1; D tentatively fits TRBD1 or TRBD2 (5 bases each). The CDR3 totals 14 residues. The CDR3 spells CASGFGTRRDEQFF. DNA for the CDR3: TGTGCCAGCGGTTTCGGGACCCGACGGGATGAGCAGTTCTTC.

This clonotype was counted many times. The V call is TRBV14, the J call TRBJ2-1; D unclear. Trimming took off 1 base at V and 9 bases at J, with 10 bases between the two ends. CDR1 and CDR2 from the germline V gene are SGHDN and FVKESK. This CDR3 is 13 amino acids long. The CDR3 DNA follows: TGTGCCAGCAGCCAAGGCTCGCCCGGTGAGCAGTTCTTC. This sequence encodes CASSQGSPGEQFF.

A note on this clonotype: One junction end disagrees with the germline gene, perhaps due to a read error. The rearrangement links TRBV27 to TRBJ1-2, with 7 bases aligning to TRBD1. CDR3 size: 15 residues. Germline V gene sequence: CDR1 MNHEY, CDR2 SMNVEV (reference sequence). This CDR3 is CASSFGAGGSYGYAF. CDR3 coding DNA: TGTGCCAGCAGTTTTGGGGCAGGGGGTAGCTATGGCTACGCCTTC.

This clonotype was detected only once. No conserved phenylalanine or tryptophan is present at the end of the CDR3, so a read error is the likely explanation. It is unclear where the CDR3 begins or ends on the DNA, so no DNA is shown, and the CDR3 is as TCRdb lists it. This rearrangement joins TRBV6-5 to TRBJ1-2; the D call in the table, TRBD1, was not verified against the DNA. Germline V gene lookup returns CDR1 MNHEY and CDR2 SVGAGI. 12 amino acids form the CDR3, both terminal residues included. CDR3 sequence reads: CASSWGGLDFLI.

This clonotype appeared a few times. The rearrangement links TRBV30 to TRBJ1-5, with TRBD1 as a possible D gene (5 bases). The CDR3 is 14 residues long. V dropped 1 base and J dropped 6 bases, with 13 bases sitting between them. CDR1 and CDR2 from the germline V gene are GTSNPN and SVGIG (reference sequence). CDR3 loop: CAWSDKTGIQPQHF. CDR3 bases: TGTGCCTGGAGTGATAAAACAGGAATTCAGCCCCAGCATTTT.